This passage covers 8 T cell receptor beta chains from one sample sequenced in a study of shared clonotypes between healthy human individuals (dated by TCRdb to about 2020). Library creation used the immunoSEQ multiplex PCR assay. TCRdb provides this immuneACCESS table in a form limited to in-frame rearrangements. Some clones are lacking; in checked studies, under half of them reflect an unresolved V gene, and why the rest are absent is not known. This sample gives 2 million to 3 million clones in total; around 90% of them show up just once. Of the sample, over 0.12% is held by the ten largest clones. The specimen was naive CD4+ T cells sorted from blood. What this sample's cell subset or site label stands for: CD45RA+ positively selected. The receptors originated from a man younger than 35 in good health.

This sequence joins TRBV6-1 and TRBJ1-3; D is unclear. The germline V gene has CDR1 MNHNS and CDR2 SASEGT. CDR3 length: 14 amino acids. Trimming removed 8 bases from V and 0 bases from J, with 11 bases in between. CDR3 residues: CASSYFDSGNTIYF. The CDR3 DNA reads TGTGCCAGCTCCTATTTTGACTCTGGAAACACCATATATTTT.

This chain connects TRBV2 to TRBJ1-6; unclear D gene. Trimming took 4 bases from V and 4 from J, leaving 8 bases between them. The V gene's germline CDR1 is SNHLY and CDR2 FYNNEI. There are 14 residues in the CDR3. The CDR3 sequence: CASSVVEYNSPLHF. The CDR3 nucleotides are TGTGCCAGCAGTGTTGTCGAGTATAATTCACCCCTCCACTTT.

The chain is built from TRBV10-3 and TRBJ1-5; maybe TRBD1 (5 bases). Germline values: CDR1 ENHRY, CDR2 SYGVKD. Trimming removed 1 base at V and 6 bases at J, with 16 bases between. The CDR3 spans 16 residues. CDR3: CAISELWGDGVQPQHF. The CDR3 DNA follows: TGTGCCATCAGTGAGTTATGGGGGGATGGCGTTCAGCCCCAGCATTTT.

The chain combines TRBV27 with TRBJ2-7; D might be TRBD2 (6 bases). The germline V gene has CDR1 MNHEY and CDR2 SMNVEV (reference sequence). The CDR3 is made up of 12 amino acids. The V and J ends lost 6 bases and 5 bases respectively, with 11 bases between them. The CDR3 coding sequence is TGTGCCAGCAGCCGGCGGGGCGACGAGCAGTACTTC. Translating gives CASSRRGDEQYF.

This rearrangement joins TRBV11-2 to TRBJ2-7; unclear D gene. With 1 base removed from V and 0 bases from J, the gap between germline ends came to 10 bases. Germline V lookup: CDR1 SGHAT, CDR2 FQNNGV. The CDR3 is 15 residues long. The CDR3: CASSLVGLHSYEQYF. The CDR3, as DNA: TGTGCCAGCAGCTTAGTCGGTCTACACTCCTACGAGCAGTACTTC.

The chain joins TRBV5-4 to TRBJ1-1; D is unclear. Trimming shortened V by 4 bases and J by 1 base, and 11 bases separated the two germline ends. Germline CDR1 is SGHNT and CDR2 is YYREEE (reference sequence). The CDR3 extends over 14 amino acids. CDR3 protein: CASSPTPGNTEAFF. CDR3 nucleotides: TGTGCCAGCAGCCCAACACCGGGGAACACTGAAGCTTTCTTT.

The chain uses TRBV5-6 and TRBJ2-5, with 12 nucleotides matching TRBD2. The CDR3 totals 15 residues. Germline CDR1 reads SGHDT; CDR2 reads YYEEEE. The ends lost 1 base at V and 11 bases at J; junction bases unmatched: 9. The CDR3 DNA follows: TGTGCCAGCAGCTTGACTAGCGGGAGGAATGGGGAGCAGTACTTC. Its protein is CASSLTSGRNGEQYF. The full variable domain, in which reference TRBV5-6 and TRBJ2-5 provide the parts outside the CDR3, is DAGVTQSPTHLIKTRGQQVTLRCSPKSGHDTVSWYQQALGQGPQFIFQYYEEEERQRGNFPDRFSGHQFPNYSSELNVNALLLGDSALYLCASSLTSGRNGEQYFGPGTRLLVL.

This chain joins TRBV30 and TRBJ2-5; D may match TRBD1 or TRBD2 (7 bases each). This CDR3 has 13 amino acids. V was pared by 3 bases and J by 13 bases, with 21 bases between. Germline values: CDR1 GTSNPN, CDR2 SVGIG (reference sequence). CDR3 in DNA: TGTGCCTGGAGACGGGCAGGGGGGGGTTTCGCGTACTTC. Its protein is CAWRRAGGGFAYF.